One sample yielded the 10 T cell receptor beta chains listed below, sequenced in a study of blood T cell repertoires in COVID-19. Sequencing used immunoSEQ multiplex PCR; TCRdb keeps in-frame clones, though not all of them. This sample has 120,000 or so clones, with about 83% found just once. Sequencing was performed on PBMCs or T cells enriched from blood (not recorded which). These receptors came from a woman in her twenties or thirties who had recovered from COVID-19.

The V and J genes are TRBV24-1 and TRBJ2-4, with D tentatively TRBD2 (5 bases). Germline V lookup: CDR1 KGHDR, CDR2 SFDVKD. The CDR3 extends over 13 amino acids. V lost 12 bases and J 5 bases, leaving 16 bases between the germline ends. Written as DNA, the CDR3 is TGTGCCGCTTCTCCTCCCGGGGAAAACATTCAGTACTTC. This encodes CAASPPGENIQYF.

The CDR3 DNA sequence: TGCGCCAGCAGCCCCGGACAGGGGGGCTCACCCCTCCACTTT. The encoded protein is CASSPGQGGSPLHF. The chain joins TRBV5-1 to TRBJ1-6; TRBD1 matches at 10 bases. Germline V gene data show CDR1 as SGHRS and CDR2 as YFSETQ. Losses at the gene ends were 4 bases for V and 10 bases for J; bases not matched to a gene: 5. The CDR3 runs 14 residues.

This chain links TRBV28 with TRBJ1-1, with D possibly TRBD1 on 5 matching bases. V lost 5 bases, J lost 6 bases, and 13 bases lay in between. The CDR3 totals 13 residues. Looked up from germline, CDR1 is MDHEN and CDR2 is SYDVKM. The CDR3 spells CASSILGVAEAFF. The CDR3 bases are TGTGCCAGCAGTATTCTAGGGGTCGCTGAAGCTTTCTTT.

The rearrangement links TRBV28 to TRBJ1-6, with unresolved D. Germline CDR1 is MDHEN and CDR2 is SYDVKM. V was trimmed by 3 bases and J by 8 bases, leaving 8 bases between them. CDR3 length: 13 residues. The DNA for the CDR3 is TGTGCCAGCAGTTTCCGGTTCGATTCACCCCTCCACTTT. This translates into CASSFRFDSPLHF.

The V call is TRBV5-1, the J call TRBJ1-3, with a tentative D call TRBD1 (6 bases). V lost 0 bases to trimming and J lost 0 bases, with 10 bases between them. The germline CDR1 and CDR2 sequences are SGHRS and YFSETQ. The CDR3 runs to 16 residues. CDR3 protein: CASSLGQAVSGNTIYF. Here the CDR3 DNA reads TGCGCCAGCAGCTTGGGACAGGCGGTCTCTGGAAACACCATATATTTT. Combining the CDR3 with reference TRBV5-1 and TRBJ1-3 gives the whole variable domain KAGVTQTPRYLIKTRGQQVTLSCSPISGHRSVSWYQQTPGQGLQFLFEYFSETQRNKGNFPGRFSGRQFSNSRSEMNVSTLELGDSALYLCASSLGQAVSGNTIYFGEGSWLTVV.

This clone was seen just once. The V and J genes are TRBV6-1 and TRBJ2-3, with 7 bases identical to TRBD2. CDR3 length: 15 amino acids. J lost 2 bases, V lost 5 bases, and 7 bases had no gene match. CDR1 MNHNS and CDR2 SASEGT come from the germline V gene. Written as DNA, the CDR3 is TGTGCCAGCAGTCAAATGGGGAGGGCCACAGATACGCAGTATTTT. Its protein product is CASSQMGRATDTQYF.

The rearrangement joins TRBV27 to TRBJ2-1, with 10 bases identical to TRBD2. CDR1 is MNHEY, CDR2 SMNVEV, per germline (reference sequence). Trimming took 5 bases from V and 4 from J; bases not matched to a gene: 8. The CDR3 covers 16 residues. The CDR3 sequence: CASSTWTSGRYNEQFF. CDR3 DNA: TGTGCCAGCAGTACGTGGACTAGCGGTAGATACAATGAGCAGTTCTTC.

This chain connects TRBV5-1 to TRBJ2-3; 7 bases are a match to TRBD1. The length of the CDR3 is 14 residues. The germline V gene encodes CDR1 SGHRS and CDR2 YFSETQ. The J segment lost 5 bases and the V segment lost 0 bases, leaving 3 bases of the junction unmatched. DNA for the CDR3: TGCGCCAGCAGCTTGGGACAGGGTCTAGATACGCAGTATTTT. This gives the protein CASSLGQGLDTQYF.

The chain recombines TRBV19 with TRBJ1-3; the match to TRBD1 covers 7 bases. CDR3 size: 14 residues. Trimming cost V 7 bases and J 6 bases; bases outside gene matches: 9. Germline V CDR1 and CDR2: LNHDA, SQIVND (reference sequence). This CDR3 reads CASTRQGWENTIYF. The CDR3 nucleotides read TGTGCCAGTACCCGACAGGGTTGGGAAAACACCATATATTTT. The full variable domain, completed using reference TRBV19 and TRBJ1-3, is DGGITQSPKYLFRKEGQNVTLSCEQNLNHDAMYWYRQDPGQGLRLIYYSQIVNDFQKGDIAEGYSVSREKKESFPLTVTSAQKNPTAFYLCASTRQGWENTIYFGEGSWLTVV.

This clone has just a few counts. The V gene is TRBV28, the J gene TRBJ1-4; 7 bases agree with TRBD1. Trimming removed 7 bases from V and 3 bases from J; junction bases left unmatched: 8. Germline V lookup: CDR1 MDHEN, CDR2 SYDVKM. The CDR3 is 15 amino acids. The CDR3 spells CASKPGDSPNEKLFF. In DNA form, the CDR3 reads TGTGCCAGCAAACCAGGGGACAGTCCTAATGAAAAACTGTTTTTT.